What follows are 2 T cell receptor beta chains derived from one specimen sequenced in a study of T-cell memory formation after mild COVID-19. MiXCR, run by TCRdb on the 5' RACE reads, gives a single entry per CDR3 protein. Here the sample spans 200,000 to 300,000 distinct CDR3 sequences, approximately 16% being singletons. What was sequenced was PBMCs or a T cell subset sorted from them (not recorded which). The receptors shown here come from a man between 18 and 29 years old who had mild COVID-19 (a few samples of this study predate the infection). Cell type and time point are not known.

This clonotype was found a few times. The rearrangement joins TRBV5-1 to TRBJ2-5; 9 nucleotides agree with TRBD2. The V gene's germline CDR1 is SGHRS and CDR2 YFSETQ. V lost 0 bases to trimming and J lost 4 bases; unmatched junction nucleotides: 7. CDR3 size: 16 residues. DNA for the CDR3: TGCGCCAGCAGCTTGGCAGCGCGGGGGGGCCGAGAGACCCAGTACTTC. Translated, it gives CASSLAARGGRETQYF.

This clonotype showed up just a few times. The chain couples TRBV7-3 to TRBJ2-1, with D possibly being TRBD1 or TRBD2 (5 bases each). The CDR3 has 17 amino acids. V was cut by 6 bases and J by 5 bases, with 23 bases left in between. Germline V gene sequence: CDR1 SGHTA, CDR2 FQGTGA. In DNA, the CDR3 is TGTGCCAGCAGTCTCCTCCCACCCCGGGACGGCAACAATGAGCAGTTCTTC. It codes for CASSLLPPRDGNNEQFF.